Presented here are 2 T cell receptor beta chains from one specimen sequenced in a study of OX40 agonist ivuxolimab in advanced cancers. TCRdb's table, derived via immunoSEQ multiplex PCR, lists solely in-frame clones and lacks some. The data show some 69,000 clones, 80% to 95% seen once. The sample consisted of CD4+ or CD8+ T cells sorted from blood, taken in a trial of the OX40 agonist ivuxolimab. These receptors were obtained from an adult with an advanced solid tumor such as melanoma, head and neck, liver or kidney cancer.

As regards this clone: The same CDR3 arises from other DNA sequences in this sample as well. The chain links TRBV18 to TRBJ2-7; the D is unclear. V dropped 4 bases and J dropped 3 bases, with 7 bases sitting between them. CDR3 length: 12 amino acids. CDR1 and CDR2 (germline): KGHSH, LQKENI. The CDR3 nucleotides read TGTGCCAGCTCACGTACCGACTACGAGCAGTACTTC. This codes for CASSRTDYEQYF. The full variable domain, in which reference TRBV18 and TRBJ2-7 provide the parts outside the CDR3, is NAGVMQNPRHLVRRRGQEARLRCSPMKGHSHVYWYRQLPEEGLKFMVYLQKENIIDESGMPKERFSAEFPKEGPSILRIQQVVRGDSAAYFCASSRTDYEQYFGPGTRLTVT.

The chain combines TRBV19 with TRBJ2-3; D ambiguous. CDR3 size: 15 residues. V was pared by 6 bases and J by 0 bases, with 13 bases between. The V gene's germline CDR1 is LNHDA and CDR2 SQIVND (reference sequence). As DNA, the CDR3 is TGTGCCAGTAGCTCTCAAAAGCTGAGCACAGATACGCAGTATTTT. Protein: CASSSQKLSTDTQYF.